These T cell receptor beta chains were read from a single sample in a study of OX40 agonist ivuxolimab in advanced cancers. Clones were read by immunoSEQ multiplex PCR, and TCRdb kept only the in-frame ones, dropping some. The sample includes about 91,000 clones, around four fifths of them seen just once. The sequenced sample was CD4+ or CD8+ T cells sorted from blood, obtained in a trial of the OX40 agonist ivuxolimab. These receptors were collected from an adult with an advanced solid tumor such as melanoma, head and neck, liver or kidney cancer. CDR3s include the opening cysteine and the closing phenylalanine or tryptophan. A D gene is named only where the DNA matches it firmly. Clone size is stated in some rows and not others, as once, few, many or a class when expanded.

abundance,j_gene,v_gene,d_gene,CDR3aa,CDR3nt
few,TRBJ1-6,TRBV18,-,CASSAGNNSPLHF,TGTGCCAGCTCAGCAGGGAACAATTCACCCCTCCACTTT
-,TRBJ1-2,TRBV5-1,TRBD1,CASSGGTGPYGYTF,TGCGCCAGCAGCGGAGGGACAGGTCCCTATGGCTACACCTTC
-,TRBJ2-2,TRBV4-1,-,CASSPLGRTGELFF,TGCGCCAGCAGCCCCCTCGGACGCACCGGGGAGCTGTTTTTT
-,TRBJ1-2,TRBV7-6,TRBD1,CASSLSEGRGTGVFLGYTF,TGTGCCAGCAGCCTATCGGAAGGGAGAGGGACAGGCGTGTTCTTGGGCTACACCTTC
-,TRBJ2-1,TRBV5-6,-,CASRTHLEQFF,TGTGCCAGCAGAACTCACCTTGAGCAGTTCTTC
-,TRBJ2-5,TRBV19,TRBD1,CASSVQTGEETQYF,TGTGCCAGTAGTGTACAGACAGGGGAAGAGACCCAGTACTTC
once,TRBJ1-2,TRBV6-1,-,CASSQVQGSAYGYTF,TGTGCCAGCAGTCAAGTACAGGGATCCGCCTATGGCTACACCTTC
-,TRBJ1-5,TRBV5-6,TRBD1,CASSPQGAGNQPQHF,TGTGCCAGCAGCCCCCAGGGGGCTGGCAATCAGCCCCAGCATTTT
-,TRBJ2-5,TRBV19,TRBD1,CASSILPGGTETQYF,TGTGCCAGTAGTATACTTCCAGGGGGCACAGAGACCCAGTACTTC
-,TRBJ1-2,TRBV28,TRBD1,CASAPRDRDRYGYTF,TGTGCCAGCGCTCCTCGGGACAGGGATCGCTATGGCTACACCTTC
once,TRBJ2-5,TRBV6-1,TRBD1,CASSGQGARETQYF,TGTGCCAGCAGTGGCCAGGGGGCGCGAGAGACCCAGTACTTC
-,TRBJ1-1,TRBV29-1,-,CSLSGVTEAFF,TGCAGCCTCTCAGGGGTCACTGAAGCTTTCTTT
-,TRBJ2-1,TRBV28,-,CASKGQYEQFF,TGTGCCAGCAAAGGACAGTATGAGCAGTTCTTC
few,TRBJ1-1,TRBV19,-,CASSTHRAFF,TGTGCCAGTAGTACCCACCGGGCTTTCTTT
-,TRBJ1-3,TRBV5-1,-,CASSLGGDSYSGNTIYF,TGCGCCAGCAGCTTGGGGGGTGACAGTTACTCTGGAAACACCATATATTTT
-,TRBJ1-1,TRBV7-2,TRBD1,CASSLRTGGLMNTEAFF,TGTGCCAGCAGCTTAAGGACAGGGGGCCTAATGAACACTGAAGCTTTCTTT
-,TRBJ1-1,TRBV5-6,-,CASSLRGSTEAFF,TGTGCCAGCAGCTTGAGAGGGAGCACTGAAGCTTTCTTT
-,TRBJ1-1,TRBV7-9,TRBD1,CASTTFRQGHTEAFF,TGTGCCAGCACGACGTTCAGACAGGGGCACACTGAAGCTTTCTTT
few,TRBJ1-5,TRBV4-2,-,CASSQDILQPQHF,TGTGCCAGCAGCCAAGACATTCTCCAGCCCCAGCATTTT
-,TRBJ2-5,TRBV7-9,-,CASSLRVEETQYF,TGTGCCAGCAGCTTAAGGGTCGAAGAGACCCAGTACTTC
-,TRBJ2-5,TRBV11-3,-,CASSRSGEETQYF,TGTGCCAGCAGTCGATCGGGGGAGGAGACCCAGTACTTC
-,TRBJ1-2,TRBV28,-,CASSATPGLYGYTF,TGTGCCAGCAGTGCGACGCCCGGCCTATATGGCTACACCTTC
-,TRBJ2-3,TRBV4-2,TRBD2,CASSPGTSGFTDTQYF,TGTGCCAGCAGCCCGGGGACTAGCGGGTTCACAGATACGCAGTATTTT
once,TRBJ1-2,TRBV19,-,CASRPRDRAIGYTF,TGTGCCAGTAGACCCCGGGATAGGGCTATTGGCTACACCTTC
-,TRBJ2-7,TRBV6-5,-,CASRDLPGYEQYF,TGTGCCAGCAGAGACCTCCCGGGGTACGAGCAGTACTTC